The next 16 T cell receptor beta chains were all read from a single sample in a study of T cell responses to AZD1222 COVID-19 vaccine. The assay was immunoSEQ multiplex PCR, and TCRdb's table has in-frame clones only and misses some. The repertoire holds over 100,000 clones, with 65% to 90% as singletons. Here the sequenced sample was peripheral blood, taken on day 0 of AZD1222 vaccination. The receptors come from an adult in good health.

The chain recombines TRBV6-1 with TRBJ2-1, with a tentative D call TRBD1 (6 bases). Germline CDR1 reads MNHNS; CDR2 reads SASEGT. The CDR3 is made up of 15 amino acids. V lost 11 bases and J 5 bases, leaving 22 bases between the germline ends. In DNA form, the CDR3 reads TGTGCCGGCCGGGACACTACCAGGACGAACAATGAGCAGTTCTTC. Encoded protein: CAGRDTTRTNNEQFF.

This chain joins TRBV3-1 (or the pseudogene TRBV3-2) and TRBJ1-4; D might be TRBD1 (5 bases). This CDR3 is built from 19 residues. V lost 0 bases and J 0 bases, leaving 17 bases between the germline ends. From germline, CDR1 is LGHDT and CDR2 YNNKEL (reference sequence). The CDR3 loop is CASSQDRGRSTATNEKLFF. CDR3 coding DNA: TGTGCCAGCAGCCAAGATCGGGGCAGGTCAACCGCAACTAATGAAAAACTGTTTTTT.

The V and J genes are TRBV9 and TRBJ1-2; D gene unclear. CDR1 and CDR2 from the germline V gene are SGDLS and YYNGEE. Trimming stripped 4 bases from V and 5 bases from J, with 12 bases between. The CDR3 is made up of 13 amino acids. CDR3 sequence reads: CASSREFRYGYTF. Written as DNA, the CDR3 is TGTGCCAGCAGCCGCGAATTCCGGTATGGCTACACCTTC.

J is TRBJ2-3 and V is TRBV19, with D unresolved. CDR1 is LNHDA, CDR2 SQIVND, per germline (reference sequence). Trimming stripped 1 base from V and 2 bases from J, with 10 bases between. This CDR3 has 15 residues. The CDR3 sequence is CASSIGGHFTDTQYF. The CDR3 bases are TGTGCCAGTAGTATAGGTGGGCATTTCACAGATACGCAGTATTTT. Full variable domain (rest looked up from reference TRBV19 and TRBJ2-3): DGGITQSPKYLFRKEGQNVTLSCEQNLNHDAMYWYRQDPGQGLRLIYYSQIVNDFQKGDIAEGYSVSREKKESFPLTVTSAQKNPTAFYLCASSIGGHFTDTQYFGPGTRLTVL.

The J gene is TRBJ1-5, the V gene TRBV4-1, with D maybe TRBD1 (6 bases). This CDR3 comprises 17 residues. Germline values: CDR1 MGHRA, CDR2 YSYEKL. V gave up 3 bases and J gave up 0 bases, with 15 bases separating them. The CDR3 sequence is CASSQLWTDYSNQPQHF. The CDR3 DNA sequence: TGCGCCAGCAGCCAGCTATGGACAGACTATAGCAATCAGCCCCAGCATTTT.

This chain links TRBV9 with TRBJ2-7; possible D gene TRBD2, 6 bases. CDR3 length: 15 residues. Germline V gene data show CDR1 as SGDLS and CDR2 as YYNGEE. Deletions cut 2 bases from V and 1 base from J, with 13 bases between. CDR3 residues: CASSVGGGGSYEQYF. The CDR3 DNA follows: TGTGCCAGCAGCGTCGGTGGGGGAGGATCCTACGAGCAGTACTTC.

This chain joins TRBV18 and TRBJ1-5; no firm D call. With 6 bases removed from V and 1 base from J, the gap between germline ends came to 10 bases. Looked up from germline, CDR1 is KGHSH and CDR2 is LQKENI. CDR3 length: 14 amino acids. Written as DNA, the CDR3 is TGTGCCAGCTCCTCGGGTCAGAGCAATCAGCCCCAGCATTTT. Protein sequence: CASSSGQSNQPQHF.

This clone has just one count. J is TRBJ2-7 and V is TRBV6-5; weak D call: TRBD2 (7 bases). CDR3 length: 15 residues. V gave up 7 bases and J gave up 4 bases, with 20 bases separating them. Per germline, CDR1 MNHEY and CDR2 SVGAGI. DNA of the CDR3: TGTGCCAGCACCCCTCTATTTGGGGGGGCGTACGAGCAGTACTTC. This sequence encodes CASTPLFGGAYEQYF.

The chain carries TRBV3-1 (or the pseudogene TRBV3-2) and TRBJ1-1; unclear D gene. The germline V and J ends were trimmed by 4 bases and 4 bases, with 13 bases remaining between them. This CDR3 region has 14 residues. Looked up from germline, CDR1 is LGHDT and CDR2 is YNNKEL (reference sequence). CDR3 loop: CASSPKAGSTEAFF. The CDR3 coding sequence is TGTGCCAGCAGCCCCAAAGCCGGGAGCACTGAAGCTTTCTTT.

The chain recombines TRBV6-5 with TRBJ1-1; D uncertain. The germline V gene encodes CDR1 MNHEY and CDR2 SVGAGI. CDR3 length: 14 amino acids. Trimming stripped 6 bases from V and 2 bases from J, with 13 bases between. Here the CDR3 reads CASSHPWPNTEAFF. CDR3 sequence (DNA): TGTGCCAGCAGCCACCCGTGGCCAAACACTGAAGCTTTCTTT.

V and J are TRBV5-8 and TRBJ1-2; D might be TRBD1 (5 bases). Germline CDR1 and CDR2: SGHTS and YDEGEE. V gave up 5 bases and J gave up 8 bases, with 19 bases separating them. The CDR3 is 14 amino acids. The CDR3 region has the DNA TGTGCCAGCAGGGATCGGGACTGGGTAGGAGGCTACACCTTC. Translation: CASRDRDWVGGYTF.

The chain carries TRBV18 and TRBJ2-1; perhaps TRBD2 as D (6 bases). The germline gives CDR1 KGHSH, CDR2 LQKENI. The CDR3 has 15 amino acids. V was clipped by 0 bases and J by 5 bases, with 11 bases between them. The CDR3 spells CASSPPGGPNNEQFF. CDR3 nucleotides: TGTGCCAGCTCACCACCCGGAGGGCCGAACAATGAGCAGTTCTTC. The variable domain in full, completed from reference TRBV18 and TRBJ2-1, reads NAGVMQNPRHLVRRRGQEARLRCSPMKGHSHVYWYRQLPEEGLKFMVYLQKENIIDESGMPKERFSAEFPKEGPSILRIQQVVRGDSAAYFCASSPPGGPNNEQFFGPGTRLTVL.

The rearrangement joins TRBV7-9 to TRBJ1-1; D gene uncertain. V was cut by 1 base and J by 1 base, with 4 bases left in between. The V gene's germline CDR1 is SEHNR and CDR2 FQNEAQ (reference sequence). The CDR3 spans 13 residues. CDR3 region: CASSLGSNTEAFF. The CDR3 DNA is TGTGCCAGCAGCTTAGGGTCGAACACTGAAGCTTTCTTT.

This chain links TRBV29-1 with TRBJ2-1, with TRBD1 matching 9 bases. V shed 3 bases and J 1 base; nucleotides not matched to a gene: 7. This CDR3 comprises 16 residues. CDR1 SQVTM and CDR2 ANQGSEA come from the germline V gene. The CDR3 DNA sequence: TGCAGCGTTGAGAGCGGGACAGGGAGTTCCTACAATGAGCAGTTCTTC. Protein sequence: CSVESGTGSSYNEQFF.

The V call is TRBV19, the J call TRBJ2-7; D gene uncertain. With 10 bases removed from V and 0 bases from J, the gap between germline ends came to 13 bases. The CDR3 loop spans 13 amino acids. The germline V gene has CDR1 LNHDA and CDR2 SQIVND (reference sequence). CDR3 bases: TGTGCCACCCGACGAGGCAACTCCTACGAGCAGTACTTC. This gives the protein CATRRGNSYEQYF.

This chain uses TRBV7-3 with TRBJ2-2; 12 bases map to TRBD2. Germline CDR1 reads SGHTA; CDR2 reads FQGTGA. The length of the CDR3 is 18 residues. Germline trimming cut 0 bases from V and 5 bases from J; bases unmatched to any gene: 7. CDR3 sequence (DNA): TGTGCCAGCAGCTTAACGGAACTAGCGGGGGGCTGGACCGGGGAGCTGTTTTTT. It specifies CASSLTELAGGWTGELFF.